Below are 4 T cell receptor beta chains sequenced from a single sample in a study of T-cell memory formation after mild COVID-19. MiXCR, applied by TCRdb to the 5' RACE reads, yields one record per CDR3 protein. Of 110,000 or so distinct CDR3 sequences listed, over 15% are singletons. Sample: PBMCs or a T cell subset sorted from them (not recorded which). Receptors originate from a man aged 18-30 years who had mild COVID-19 (a few samples of this study predate the infection). Cell type and time point are not known.

V gene TRBV5-8 combines with J gene TRBJ2-7; D unclear. V gave up 0 bases and J gave up 2 bases, with 12 bases separating them. This CDR3 has 15 amino acids. Germline assignment: CDR1 SGHTS and CDR2 YDEGEE. Written as DNA, the CDR3 is TGTGCCAGCAGCTTGGGTGGTAGCTCTGCCTACGAGCAGTACGTC. This translates into CASSLGGSSAYEQYV.

This chain links TRBV6-6 with TRBJ1-5; 9 bases line up with TRBD1. V gave up 6 bases and J gave up 7 bases; unmatched junction bases: 16. Germline V gene lookup returns CDR1 MNHNY and CDR2 SVGAGI (reference sequence). This CDR3 is 17 amino acids long. The CDR3 sequence: CASRDPPGTGYGQPQHF. The CDR3 nucleotides read TGTGCCAGCAGGGACCCCCCCGGGACAGGGTATGGACAGCCCCAGCATTTT.

This clonotype was observed a few times. V gene TRBV9 combines with J gene TRBJ2-7, with 9 bases aligning to TRBD1. Trimming cost V 5 bases and J 3 bases; bases outside gene matches: 9. The germline gives CDR1 SGDLS, CDR2 YYNGEE. The CDR3 contains 15 residues. The CDR3, as DNA: TGTGCCAGCAGTGAACAGGGGGCTAGCTTCTACGAGCAGTACTTC. It codes for CASSEQGASFYEQYF.

This clonotype was found a few times. This chain joins TRBV20-1 and TRBJ2-7; possibly TRBD1 for D (6 bases). This CDR3 spans 12 amino acids. Germline CDR1 reads DFQATT; CDR2 reads SNEGSKA (reference sequence). Trimming shortened V by 5 bases and J by 4 bases, and 12 bases separated the two germline ends. CDR3 sequence (DNA): TGCAGTGCTGGCGTAGGGGGTTACGAGCAGTACGTC. This sequence encodes CSAGVGGYEQYV.